Below, one T cell receptor (beta chain) is given with its context. This clone's antigen is unknown. No per-base quality is available; no much larger clone lies one base away. The data derive from a study of CD4 T cells in relation to SARS-CoV-2 and coronaviruses (dated by TCRdb to about 2021). Looking at the study overall: In the ViraFEST assay, PBMCs were cultured with antigen for about eleven days, after which TCR beta CDR3s were sequenced to identify antigen-specific clonal expansions. The negative reference condition was either a culture with an HIV-1 Nef peptide pool or a culture with no peptide. The Adaptive Biotechnologies TCR-sequencing kit was used to sequence samples from three pre-COVID donors and the naive versus memory experiments, whereas other data were Illumina-based. At the level of individual TCR clonotypes, the study measured memory CD4+ T cell crossreactivity between SARS-CoV-2 spike protein and common cold coronavirus spike proteins. HLA restriction was mapped for shared crossreactive spike epitopes using patient-derived lymphoblastoid cell lines. A different, Illumina-based TCR-beta assay was used to sequence expansion assays from other donors in the study. Results the study describes overall, beyond this receptor: In roughly 65% of donors, memory CD4+ clonotypes turned up that crossrecognized SARS-CoV-2 and at least one common cold coronavirus spike. The study was limited by small numbers of patients and tested TCRs. Significantly weaker SARS-CoV-2-driven expansion was shown by crossreactive clones than by monoreactive clones, consistent with antigenic imprinting. Because no donor provided both pre-pandemic and post-infection samples, tracing the source of pre-existing responses was limited. Since the crossreactivity analysis centred on spike protein, crossreactivity against other viral proteins was not assessed.

CD4+ T cells from unexposed donors were collected before the COVID-19 pandemic (2011-2018). The EasySep CD4+ T cell isolation kit was used to isolate CD4+ T cells once the cultures had run for nine to eleven days. As cell number allowed, CD4+ T cells from unexposed donors were tested for reactivity to SARS-CoV-2 S and N and to four common cold coronavirus spike pools. About 1.9 million PBMCs per well were cultured in IMDM with roughly 5% human AB serum and around 10 IU/ml IL-2. Half of the culture medium was replaced with fresh IL-2-containing medium on days 3 and 7. In general, triplicate replicate wells were used for every peptide culture condition. Leukapheresis product for the unexposed donors was bought commercially. Ficoll-Paque PLUS gradient centrifugation was used to isolate PBMCs from leukapheresis product or whole blood. PBMCs were either cryopreserved at -140 degrees C or used fresh in the expansion assay. The QIAamp Micro DNA Kit was used to extract genomic DNA from the CD4+ T cells.

The cysteine opens and the phenylalanine closes a CDR3 of 14 amino acids. The CDR3 DNA has 42 bases and is translated from base 1. As encoded in the germline V gene, CDR1 is MDHEN while CDR2 is SYDVKM. For this chain, trimming is 5 bases at the V end and 7 bases at the J end, and the number of junction bases without a gene match is 8. Library prep was done by the immunoSEQ multiplex PCR assay. From the authors' description of their analysis: During preprocessing, nonproductive sequences were removed, as were CDR3s that did not start with C, did not end with F or W, or were shorter than 7 amino acids. The MANAFEST web app was used to call antigen-specific clonotypes on the basis of expansion compared with the reference and with other culture wells. A clone was considered positive if significant expansion relative to the reference culture was observed in 2 of 3 replicate wells at an FDR below 0.05. A further requirement for positive clones was significant expansion compared with all other tandem wells, along with an odds ratio above 5. CDR3 homology was measured as pairwise Levenshtein distance, computed with the stringdist R package after trimming three terminal residues from each end. In its TCRdb copy, this immuneACCESS table keeps in-frame sequences only and misses some clones. Where compared with another copy, unresolved V genes explain less than half of these, and the others have no known cause. The V and J calls and clone size come from that table; D and trimming were worked out from the DNA. The sample table holds tens of thousands of clones, of which about two thirds were seen once. The top ten hold approximately 13% of the sample.

The clonotype originates from a human donor in good health. The sample comprised CD4+ T cells from PBMCs, cultured in vitro. Recombination linked TRBV28 to TRBJ2-7, and 10 junction bases match TRBD1. The nucleotide sequence is TGTGCCAGCAGTCGACAGGGGGCTAGAAGGGAGCAGTACTTC. Its translation is CASSRQGARREQYF.